One sample yielded the 29 T cell receptor beta chains listed below, sequenced in a study of technical replicates of blood from a handful of donors. Some clones are missing from TCRdb's copy, which holds only in-frame ones; the method was immunoSEQ multiplex PCR. This repertoire shows some 62,000 clones, approximately 89% found once; its top ten account for around 4.9%. Sequenced material: PBMCs. The receptors derive from a human donor in good health. Some clones in this sample may be carry-over from other donors' samples.

The rearrangement joins TRBV4-3 to TRBJ1-2; 7 bases align to TRBD1. The CDR3 sequence is 15 residues long. Unmatched junction bases numbered 4, after V lost 1 base and J lost 2 bases. CDR1 is LGHNA, CDR2 YSLEER, per germline. The CDR3 loop reads CASSQGDRTNYGYTF. The CDR3 DNA is TGCGCCAGCAGCCAAGGGGACAGAACGAACTATGGCTACACCTTC.

This rearrangement joins TRBV5-1 to TRBJ1-6; D is uncertain. Trimming cost V 2 bases and J 7 bases, with 16 bases left between them. Germline assignment: CDR1 SGHRS and CDR2 YFSETQ. The CDR3 extends over 16 amino acids. Here the CDR3 reads CASSFALDGVNSPLHF. CDR3 in DNA: TGCGCCAGCAGCTTTGCCCTTGACGGGGTCAATTCACCCCTCCACTTT.

This chain connects TRBV15 to TRBJ1-2, with D perhaps matching TRBD1 (6 bases). With 0 bases removed from V and 4 bases from J, the gap between germline ends came to 9 bases. Looked up from germline, CDR1 is LNHNV and CDR2 is YYDKDF (reference sequence). CDR3 size: 14 residues. CDR3 DNA sequence: TGTGCCACCAGCAGAGATGTGGACAGCTATGGCTACACCTTC. It encodes CATSRDVDSYGYTF.

DNA of the CDR3: TGTGCCAGTGCCCCCCCGGACAGGGGGCGGACTGAAGCTTTCTTT. It encodes CASAPPDRGRTEAFF. The V gene is TRBV19, the J gene TRBJ1-1, with 11 bases that match TRBD1. V shed 8 bases and J 5 bases; nucleotides not matched to a gene: 10. The CDR3 has 15 residues. Per germline, CDR1 LNHDA and CDR2 SQIVND (reference sequence).

The chain employs TRBV5-3 and TRBJ2-2; D perhaps matches TRBD2 (5 bases). TRBV5-3 is recorded as an ORF, its role being uncertain. The CDR3 totals 17 residues. V lost 1 base and J 0 bases, leaving 13 bases between the germline ends. CDR3 in amino acids: CARSLLDVSANTGELFF. The CDR3 DNA sequence: TGTGCCAGAAGCTTGCTTGATGTTAGCGCGAACACCGGGGAGCTGTTTTTT.

This chain joins TRBV7-9 and TRBJ2-7; 11 bases line up with TRBD1. The germline V gene encodes CDR1 SEHNR and CDR2 FQNEAQ (reference sequence). V was pared by 5 bases and J by 6 bases, with 9 bases of the junction left unmatched. CDR3 length: 15 amino acids. CDR3 in amino acids: CASSREQDRGLEQYF. As DNA, the CDR3 is TGTGCCAGCAGCCGAGAGCAGGACAGGGGGCTCGAGCAGTACTTC.

The chain combines TRBV2 with TRBJ2-7; TRBD2 aligns across 7 bases. The V gene end was trimmed by 4 bases and the J gene end by 6 bases; junction bases not matched to a gene: 9. The CDR3 is 14 residues long. In germline, CDR1 is SNHLY, CDR2 FYNNEI. DNA of the CDR3: TGTGCCAGCAGTGTGGGGGTCGGCGGGAGCGAGCAGTACTTC. The encoded protein is CASSVGVGGSEQYF. Full variable domain (remainder filled in from reference TRBV2 and TRBJ2-7): EPEVTQTPSHQVTQMGQEVILRCVPISNHLYFYWYRQILGQKVEFLVSFYNNEISEKSEIFDDQFSVERPDGSNFTLKIRSTKLEDSAMYFCASSVGVGGSEQYFGPGTRLTVT.

This clone was found a few times. The V and J genes are TRBV10-2 and TRBJ1-4; TRBD1 is a possible D gene (6 bases). Trimming pared 2 bases from V and 7 bases from J, leaving 17 bases between. This CDR3 contains 16 residues. CDR1 and CDR2 from the germline V gene are WSHSY and SAAADI. The CDR3 is CASSEPAGTYGEKLFF. The CDR3 DNA sequence: TGCGCCAGCAGTGAGCCAGCCGGGACATACGGTGAAAAACTGTTTTTT.

The sample holds a few counts of this clone. The chain employs TRBV5-5 and TRBJ1-1, with D perhaps matching TRBD1 (5 bases). CDR1 and CDR2 from the germline V gene are SGHKS and YYEKEE (reference sequence). Trimming left V 0 bases short and J 7 bases short, with 13 bases between. The CDR3 extends over 14 amino acids. DNA of the CDR3: TGTGCCAGCAGCTTGGGGTTCGGGGGTTTTGAAGCTTTCTTT. Protein product: CASSLGFGGFEAFF.

This clone came up once. The rearrangement uses TRBV7-6 and TRBJ2-6, with 14 bases aligning to TRBD2. Germline CDR1 reads SGHVS; CDR2 reads FNYEAQ. This CDR3 is built from 18 residues. With 5 bases clipped from V and 4 bases from J, the junction kept 7 bases outside the gene matches. The CDR3 DNA follows: TGTGCCAGCAGCGAACTGGGACTAGCGGGGGTAGGGGCCAACGTCCTGACTTTC. As protein: CASSELGLAGVGANVLTF.

This clone appeared a few times. This chain connects TRBV5-6 to TRBJ2-1, with D possibly being TRBD2 (6 bases). Germline-derived CDR1 and CDR2 are SGHDT and YYEEEE. Trimming took 3 bases from V and 4 from J, leaving 23 bases between them. The CDR3 length is 18 residues. The chain's CDR3 is CASSSGGGLGQSYNEQFF. DNA for the CDR3: TGTGCCAGCAGCTCGGGTGGAGGGCTTGGGCAAAGTTACAATGAGCAGTTCTTC.

The J gene is TRBJ2-1, the V gene TRBV11-2; TRBD2 agrees at 9 bases. The CDR3 is made up of 15 amino acids. Trimming cost V 1 base and J 5 bases; bases outside gene matches: 3. Germline V gene lookup returns CDR1 SGHAT and CDR2 FQNNGV. The CDR3 loop reads CASSLVSGGHNEQFF. The CDR3, as DNA: TGTGCCAGCAGCTTAGTTAGCGGGGGACACAATGAGCAGTTCTTC.

The chain joins TRBV5-6 to TRBJ1-2; a possible D gene is TRBD1 (6 bases). The germline gives CDR1 SGHDT, CDR2 YYEEEE. Trimming removed 0 bases from V and 1 base from J, with 13 bases in between. The CDR3 is 16 residues long. CDR3 bases: TGTGCCAGCAGCTTGGTAGGGGGGGCAGGTAACTATGGCTACACCTTC. It translates to CASSLVGGAGNYGYTF. Looking up the rest from reference TRBV5-6 and TRBJ1-2 gives the full variable domain: DAGVTQSPTHLIKTRGQQVTLRCSPKSGHDTVSWYQQALGQGPQFIFQYYEEEERQRGNFPDRFSGHQFPNYSSELNVNALLLGDSALYLCASSLVGGAGNYGYTFGSGTRLTVV.

The gene calls are TRBV10-3 and TRBJ2-5, with 11 bases fitting TRBD2. The V and J ends lost 6 bases and 5 bases, in that order; junction bases with no gene match: 8. Germline V gene lookup returns CDR1 ENHRY and CDR2 SYGVKD. The CDR3 covers 15 residues. The CDR3 bases are TGTGCCATCAGCCCACAGACTAGCGGGATGGAGACCCAGTACTTC. This translates into CAISPQTSGMETQYF.

The chain combines TRBV7-9 with TRBJ1-3; possibly TRBD1 for D (5 bases). The CDR3 extends over 14 amino acids. The germline V gene has CDR1 SEHNR and CDR2 FQNEAQ (reference sequence). Deletions cut 4 bases from V and 2 bases from J, with 9 bases between. DNA of the CDR3: TGTGCCAGCAGCTCGCGGGGGACTGGAAACACCATATATTTT. It codes for CASSSRGTGNTIYF.

CDR3: CASSPPGVTGELFF. The CDR3 coding sequence is TGTGCCAGCTCACCTCCAGGGGTCACCGGGGAGCTGTTTTTT. The chain joins TRBV18 to TRBJ2-2; perhaps TRBD1 as D (6 bases). Germline CDR1 and CDR2: KGHSH and LQKENI. The CDR3 is made up of 14 amino acids. V was clipped by 3 bases and J by 4 bases, with 9 bases between them.

The chain links TRBV9 to TRBJ2-7; 9 positions match TRBD2. The CDR3 runs to 14 residues. Germline V gene data show CDR1 as SGDLS and CDR2 as YYNGEE. V was clipped by 5 bases and J by 0 bases; unmatched bases: 3. The CDR3 sequence: CASSDSGSSYEQYF. The CDR3, as DNA: TGTGCCAGCAGTGATAGCGGGAGCTCCTACGAGCAGTACTTC.

This clone was seen just once. This chain links TRBV6-5 with TRBJ1-2; D might be TRBD1 (5 bases). Germline assignment: CDR1 MNHEY and CDR2 SVGAGI. V was clipped by 5 bases and J by 3 bases, with 13 bases between them. The CDR3 is 14 amino acids. CDR3 residues: CASSDPRADYGYTF. In DNA form, the CDR3 reads TGTGCCAGCAGTGACCCCAGGGCCGACTATGGCTACACCTTC.

The chain uses TRBV30 and TRBJ2-4; 7 bases are shared with TRBD2. Germline values: CDR1 GTSNPN, CDR2 SVGIG (reference sequence). V was clipped by 3 bases and J by 8 bases; unmatched bases: 13. The CDR3 spans 15 residues. The CDR3 region has the DNA TGTGCCTGGAGCGGTGGGGGGAGGGCCGTGGACATTCAGTACTTC. It encodes CAWSGGGRAVDIQYF.

This clone has just one count. The rearrangement joins TRBV7-2 to TRBJ2-3, with D unclear. The CDR3 sequence is 16 residues long. Germline loops: CDR1 SGHTA, CDR2 FQGNSA. Trimming took 3 bases from V and 6 from J, leaving 19 bases between them. The CDR3 bases are TGTGCCAGCAGCTTCAATCCTAGAAGACCAGTGGATACGCAGTATTTT. It translates to CASSFNPRRPVDTQYF.

The chain carries TRBV5-6 and TRBJ1-1, with 10 positions matching TRBD1. Germline CDR1 SGHDT, CDR2 YYEEEE. CDR3 length equals 15 residues. Trimming removed 7 bases from V and 5 bases from J; junction bases left unmatched: 11. In DNA, the CDR3 is TGTGCCAGCGAATTGACAGGGGGCGGGGGGACTGAAGCTTTCTTT. Translating gives CASELTGGGGTEAFF.

This chain connects TRBV6-5 to TRBJ1-2; TRBD1 is a possible D gene (5 bases). The CDR3 extends over 11 amino acids. The ends were cut back, 5 bases at V and 7 bases at J, with 8 bases in the middle. Germline V lookup: CDR1 MNHEY, CDR2 SVGAGI. The CDR3 sequence: CASSQGFGYTF. CDR3 nucleotide sequence: TGTGCCAGCAGTCAGGGATTTGGCTACACCTTC.

This chain connects TRBV7-2 to TRBJ2-5; 7 nucleotides agree with TRBD1. Looked up from germline, CDR1 is SGHTA and CDR2 is FQGNSA. V was pared by 5 bases and J by 5 bases, with 8 bases of the junction left unmatched. This CDR3 comprises 14 residues. CDR3: CASSLDRVVETQYF. The CDR3 DNA reads TGTGCCAGCAGCCTAGACAGGGTCGTTGAGACCCAGTACTTC. The whole variable domain, remainder taken from reference TRBV7-2 and TRBJ2-5, is GAGVSQSPSNKVTEKGKDVELRCDPISGHTALYWYRQSLGQGLEFLIYFQGNSAPDKSGLPSDRFSAERTGGSVSTLTIQRTQQEDSAVYLCASSLDRVVETQYFGPGTRLLVL.

The chain joins TRBV4-3 to TRBJ2-5; perhaps TRBD2 as D (7 bases). Trimming took off 0 bases at V and 6 bases at J, with 14 bases between the two ends. CDR1 is LGHNA and CDR2 is YSLEER in the germline V gene. The CDR3 sequence is 15 residues long. The CDR3 DNA sequence: TGCGCCAGCAGCCAAGATTCCCGGGGGGCGAAGACCCAGTACTTC. It translates to CASSQDSRGAKTQYF.

V gene TRBV5-4 combines with J gene TRBJ2-1, with a possible D match to TRBD2 (5 bases). Germline loops: CDR1 SGHNT, CDR2 YYREEE (reference sequence). This CDR3 is 15 amino acids long. The ends were cut back, 4 bases at V and 0 bases at J, with 11 bases in the middle. The CDR3 loop is CASSTDWSSYNEQFF. The CDR3 DNA sequence: TGTGCCAGCAGCACGGACTGGAGCTCCTACAATGAGCAGTTCTTC.

The chain uses TRBV4-3 and TRBJ2-5; possible D gene TRBD1, 5 bases. Between the trimmed V and J ends, which lost 2 bases and 4 bases, there was a span of 11 bases. The CDR3 length is 14 residues. CDR1 is LGHNA, CDR2 YSLEER, per germline. CDR3 nucleotide sequence: TGCGCCAGCAGCCAAAGTAGGGGCAGAGAGACCCAGTACTTC. Protein product: CASSQSRGRETQYF.

The chain combines TRBV9 with TRBJ2-5; D possibly corresponds to TRBD2 (5 bases). The CDR3 has 15 residues. The germline gives CDR1 SGDLS, CDR2 YYNGEE. Trimming removed 0 bases from V and 1 base from J, with 10 bases in between. DNA of the CDR3: TGTGCCAGCAGCGTAGGAGGGCCCCTCCAAGAGACCCAGTACTTC. Encoded protein: CASSVGGPLQETQYF.

The DNA for the CDR3 is TGTGCCAGCAGCTTGGGCTACTCTGAAGCTTTCTTT. Encoded protein: CASSLGYSEAFF. The J gene is TRBJ1-1, the V gene TRBV5-6; D remains ambiguous. Germline lookup yields CDR1 SGHDT and CDR2 YYEEEE. The CDR3 totals 12 residues. V gave up 0 bases and J gave up 6 bases, with 6 bases separating them.

V gene TRBV18 combines with J gene TRBJ1-1; TRBD1 matches 7 bases. The CDR3 covers 12 residues. The V gene's germline CDR1 is KGHSH and CDR2 LQKENI. With V trimmed by 5 bases and J by 11 bases, 8 bases remained unmatched. CDR3 in DNA: TGTGCCAGCTCAACGAACAGGGGTGAGGCTTTCTTT. Its translation is CASSTNRGEAFF.